A single TCR beta chain is shown here with its context. The data derive from a study of shared clonotypes between healthy human individuals. The CDR3 is 11 residues long. The germline V gene encodes CDR1 WSHSY and CDR2 SAAADI. Trimming stripped 8 bases from V and 7 bases from J, with 11 bases between. Each replicate PCR on the sorted subsets used 150 to 200 ng DNA (about 30,000 T cell genomes). Measured with immunoSEQ multiplex PCR; TCRdb has only the in-frame clones, and not every one. The sample has about 1.1 million clones, 70% to 80% seen once; the top ten hold approximately 0.5%. Sequences were obtained from memory CD4+ T cells from PBMCs. The subset here: CD45RA-negative fraction. This clonotype originated in a man in his late teens or twenties in good health. Some clones in this sample may be carry-over from other donors' samples. This rearrangement joins TRBV10-2 to TRBJ1-1; D remains ambiguous. The CDR3 nucleotides read TGCGCCAGCGCTAACTGGGGTGAAGCTTTCTTT. Its translation is CASANWGEAFF.